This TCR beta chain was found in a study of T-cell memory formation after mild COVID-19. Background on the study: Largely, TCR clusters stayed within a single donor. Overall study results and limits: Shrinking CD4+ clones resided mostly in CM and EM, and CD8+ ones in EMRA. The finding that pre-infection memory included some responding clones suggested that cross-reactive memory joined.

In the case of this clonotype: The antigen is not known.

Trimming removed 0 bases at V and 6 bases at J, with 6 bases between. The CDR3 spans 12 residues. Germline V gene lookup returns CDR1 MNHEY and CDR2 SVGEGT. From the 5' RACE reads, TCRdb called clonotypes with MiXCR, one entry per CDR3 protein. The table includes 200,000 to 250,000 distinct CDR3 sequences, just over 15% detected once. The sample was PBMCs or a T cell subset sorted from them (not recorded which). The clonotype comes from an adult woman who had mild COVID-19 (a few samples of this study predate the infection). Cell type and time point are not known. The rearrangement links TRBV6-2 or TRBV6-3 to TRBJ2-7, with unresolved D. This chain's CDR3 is CASSYSTVEQYF. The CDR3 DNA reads TGTGCCAGCAGTTACTCGACGGTCGAGCAGTACTTC.